This T cell receptor (beta chain) was documented in a study of shared clonotypes between healthy human individuals. Study-level points and caveats: Memory subsets generally showed smaller estimated richness than naive subsets did.

Regarding this clone: Its target is not known.

The CDR3 totals 16 residues. Germline V lookup: CDR1 LGHNA, CDR2 YNFKEQ. The V segment lost 4 bases and the J segment 2 bases; nucleotides outside the gene matches: 4. Assay used: immunoSEQ multiplex PCR; TCRdb lists only in-frame clones, some missing. The sample has a few million clones; approximately 90% are singletons. Sequenced input: naive CD4+ T cells from PBMCs. Subset defined: CD45RA+ positively selected. This chain connects TRBV4-2 to TRBJ2-3; 12 nucleotides line up with TRBD2. The TCR comes from a man aged 18 to 30 in good health. Some clones in this sample may be carry-over from other donors' samples. CDR3 DNA: TGTGCCAGCAGCCGCAGACTAGCGGGAGCCACAGATACGCAGTATTTT. Protein: CASSRRLAGATDTQYF.